This is a list of T cell receptor beta chains from one sample in a study of identical twins. TCRdb reanalysed the 5' RACE reads using MiXCR and keeps one entry per CDR3 protein. The table has some 1,600,000 distinct CDR3 sequences, roughly a third seen once. The specimen was cord blood. All receptors come from a newborn girl in good health. Each CDR3 is given with its conserved first and last residue. Fields, in order: V gene, clone size, J gene, D gene, CDR3 DNA, CDR3 protein. The D gene is left open where the match is weak. Clone size is not always given. Where it is, it says once, few, many or a class for expanded clones.

V gene: TRBV20-1; clone size: few; J gene: TRBJ2-3; D gene: TRBD2; CDR3 DNA: TGCAGTGCCAGACTAGCGGGTAAAGATACGCAGTATTTT; CDR3 protein: CSARLAGKDTQYF
V gene: TRBV12-3/TRBV12-4; clone size: .; J gene: TRBJ2-1; D gene: .; CDR3 DNA: TGTGCCAGCACCCTCATAGGGGGGGTCTACAATGAGCAGTTCTTC; CDR3 protein: CASTLIGGVYNEQFF
V gene: TRBV20-1; clone size: .; J gene: TRBJ2-7; D gene: TRBD2; CDR3 DNA: TGCAGTGCCCCGAGGTGGACTAGCGGGAGGGCCGGCTACAATGAGCAGTACTTC; CDR3 protein: CSAPRWTSGRAGYNEQYF
V gene: TRBV20-1; clone size: .; J gene: TRBJ2-1; D gene: TRBD2; CDR3 DNA: TGCAGTGCTAGAGATTCGACTAGTGGGAGGGGCTCCTACAATGAGCAGTTCTTC; CDR3 protein: CSARDSTSGRGSYNEQFF
V gene: TRBV4-1; clone size: .; J gene: TRBJ2-1; D gene: .; CDR3 DNA: TGCGCCAGCAGCCCACTAAGGGGGAATGTGAACAATGAGCAGTTCTTC; CDR3 protein: CASSPLRGNVNNEQFF
V gene: TRBV7-2; clone size: few; J gene: TRBJ2-1; D gene: TRBD2; CDR3 DNA: TGTGCCAGCAGCTTAGCGCGGGGGAACCTACACAATGAGCAGTTCTTC; CDR3 protein: CASSLARGNLHNEQFF
V gene: TRBV24-1; clone size: .; J gene: TRBJ2-3; D gene: TRBD1; CDR3 DNA: TGTGCCACCGGACAGGGGGACCCAGATACGCAGTATTTT; CDR3 protein: CATGQGDPDTQYF
V gene: TRBV6-1; clone size: few; J gene: TRBJ2-5; D gene: .; CDR3 DNA: TGTGCCAGCAGTGAGGCCCACAGGGTTGAAGAGACCCAGTACTTC; CDR3 protein: CASSEAHRVEETQYF
V gene: TRBV11-2; clone size: .; J gene: TRBJ2-7; D gene: TRBD2; CDR3 DNA: TGTGCCAGCAGCTTAGACCCCGCTAGCGGGACACCCTACGAGCAGTACTTC; CDR3 protein: CASSLDPASGTPYEQYF
V gene: TRBV5-1; clone size: .; J gene: TRBJ2-7; D gene: .; CDR3 DNA: TGCGCCAGCAGCTTGAGGGAGCGACTCTACGAGCAGTACTTC; CDR3 protein: CASSLRERLYEQYF
V gene: TRBV6-6; clone size: few; J gene: TRBJ2-2; D gene: TRBD2; CDR3 DNA: TGTGCCAGCAGTCGACTAGCGGGAGCTACCGGGGAGCTGTTTTTT; CDR3 protein: CASSRLAGATGELFF
V gene: TRBV5-5; clone size: .; J gene: TRBJ2-1; D gene: TRBD2; CDR3 DNA: TGTGCCAGCAGCCCGGGACTAGCGGGAACCAATGAGCAGTTCTTC; CDR3 protein: CASSPGLAGTNEQFF
V gene: TRBV12-3/TRBV12-4; clone size: few; J gene: TRBJ1-1; D gene: TRBD1; CDR3 DNA: TGTGCCAGCAGTTTTCCCGGGACAGAGAACACTGAAGCTTTCTTT; CDR3 protein: CASSFPGTENTEAFF
V gene: TRBV7-2; clone size: few; J gene: TRBJ2-3; D gene: .; CDR3 DNA: TGTGCCAGCAGCTTTCCCCCCCCAACAGATACGCAGTATTTT; CDR3 protein: CASSFPPPTDTQYF
V gene: TRBV3-1; clone size: few; J gene: TRBJ2-7; D gene: TRBD2; CDR3 DNA: TGTGCCAGCAGCCAAGATTGGGGGAGGGCCTCCTACGAGCAGTACTTC; CDR3 protein: CASSQDWGRASYEQYF
V gene: TRBV4-1; clone size: few; J gene: TRBJ2-7; D gene: TRBD1; CDR3 DNA: TGCGCCAGCAGCCGGGACAGGACAGGGACCTACGAGCAGTACTTC; CDR3 protein: CASSRDRTGTYEQYF
V gene: TRBV2; clone size: few; J gene: TRBJ2-7; D gene: TRBD1; CDR3 DNA: TGTGCCTCAGCACGGACAGGGGACCACGAGCAGTACTTC; CDR3 protein: CASARTGDHEQYF
V gene: TRBV7-9; clone size: many; J gene: TRBJ1-2; D gene: .; CDR3 DNA: TGTGCCAGCAGCTCACTATATGGCTACACCTTC; CDR3 protein: CASSSLYGYTF
V gene: TRBV5-1; clone size: .; J gene: TRBJ2-1; D gene: TRBD1; CDR3 DNA: TGCGCCAGCAGCTTGGCGGACAGGGTCGACAATGAGCAGTTCTTC; CDR3 protein: CASSLADRVDNEQFF
V gene: TRBV28; clone size: few; J gene: TRBJ2-5; D gene: .; CDR3 DNA: TGTGCCAGCAGTGACCCGAAACCGTCGGAGACCCAGTACTTC; CDR3 protein: CASSDPKPSETQYF
V gene: TRBV20-1; clone size: .; J gene: TRBJ2-7; D gene: .; CDR3 DNA: TGCAGTGCTAGAGCCGGGAGCGTGACCTACGAGCAGTACTTC; CDR3 protein: CSARAGSVTYEQYF
V gene: TRBV24-1; clone size: few; J gene: TRBJ2-1; D gene: .; CDR3 DNA: TGTGCCACCAGTGATGCGATCCTGGACAATGAGCAGTTCTTC; CDR3 protein: CATSDAILDNEQFF
V gene: TRBV29-1; clone size: .; J gene: TRBJ1-2; D gene: .; CDR3 DNA: TGTCTAGGGGGAGACGTCAACTATGGCTACACCTTC; CDR3 protein: CLGGDVNYGYTF
V gene: TRBV5-6; clone size: few; J gene: TRBJ2-7; D gene: .; CDR3 DNA: TGTGCCAGCAGCTTGAGGGGTTATCGCTACGAGCAGTACTTC; CDR3 protein: CASSLRGYRYEQYF
V gene: TRBV5-1; clone size: many; J gene: TRBJ2-7; D gene: TRBD2; CDR3 DNA: TGCGCCAGCAGCCCGGGACTAGCGGGAGCTGTTCAGTACTTC; CDR3 protein: CASSPGLAGAVQYF
V gene: TRBV7-2; clone size: few; J gene: TRBJ1-6; D gene: .; CDR3 DNA: TGTGCCAGCAGCTTAGAGGGGTTTGGTTCACCCCTCCACTTT; CDR3 protein: CASSLEGFGSPLHF
V gene: TRBV5-1; clone size: few; J gene: TRBJ1-2; D gene: .; CDR3 DNA: TGCGCCAGCAGCCCTGAACCCATATTGGGTGGCTATGGCTACACCTTC; CDR3 protein: CASSPEPILGGYGYTF
V gene: TRBV3-1; clone size: .; J gene: TRBJ1-1; D gene: .; CDR3 DNA: TGTGCCAGCAGCCGGGGGGGCGGGTACACTGAAGCTTTCTTT; CDR3 protein: CASSRGGGYTEAFF
V gene: TRBV12-3/TRBV12-4; clone size: few; J gene: TRBJ2-1; D gene: .; CDR3 DNA: TGTGCCAGCAGTCACTCCAAAAGGGGCCTCAGGAAACCCGAAGCCTACAATGAGCAGTTCTTC; CDR3 protein: CASSHSKRGLRKPEAYNEQFF
V gene: TRBV5-1; clone size: .; J gene: TRBJ1-1; D gene: .; CDR3 DNA: TGCGCCAGCAGCTTGGCGGTAGGGGCGAACACTGAAGCTTTCTTT; CDR3 protein: CASSLAVGANTEAFF
V gene: TRBV7-2; clone size: once; J gene: TRBJ2-7; D gene: TRBD2; CDR3 DNA: TGTGCCAGCAGCTTAGGACTCGTCAGCGGGGGCTCTTTCTACGAGCAGTACTTC; CDR3 protein: CASSLGLVSGGSFYEQYF
V gene: TRBV2; clone size: many; J gene: TRBJ2-5; D gene: TRBD1; CDR3 DNA: TGTGCCAGCAGATTAGACAGGGAAGAGACCCAGTACTTC; CDR3 protein: CASRLDREETQYF
V gene: TRBV6-1; clone size: .; J gene: TRBJ1-1; D gene: .; CDR3 DNA: TGTGCCAGCAGTCCGATAGGGACGAGGAACACTGAAGCTTTCTTT; CDR3 protein: CASSPIGTRNTEAFF
V gene: TRBV12-3/TRBV12-4; clone size: .; J gene: TRBJ2-3; D gene: TRBD1; CDR3 DNA: TGTGCCAGCAGTTTAGCGGACAGGGGTACGCAGTATTTT; CDR3 protein: CASSLADRGTQYF
V gene: TRBV5-8; clone size: .; J gene: TRBJ2-1; D gene: TRBD1; CDR3 DNA: TGTGCCAGCAGCCCGAGGACAGGGGCGAACTACAATGAGCAGTTCTTC; CDR3 protein: CASSPRTGANYNEQFF
V gene: TRBV6-2/TRBV6-3; clone size: few; J gene: TRBJ2-6; D gene: .; CDR3 DNA: TGTGCCAGCAGTTACGGGGACCGCTCTGGGGCCAACGTCCTGACTTTC; CDR3 protein: CASSYGDRSGANVLTF
V gene: TRBV10-3; clone size: few; J gene: TRBJ2-1; D gene: TRBD2; CDR3 DNA: TGTGCCATCAAGGGGACTAGCGTCAATGAGCAGTTCTTC; CDR3 protein: CAIKGTSVNEQFF
V gene: TRBV11-2; clone size: many; J gene: TRBJ2-4; D gene: .; CDR3 DNA: TGTGCCAGCAGCTTAGGGGGCGGGATTCTAGCCAAAAACATTCAGTACTTC; CDR3 protein: CASSLGGGILAKNIQYF
V gene: TRBV12-3/TRBV12-4; clone size: few; J gene: TRBJ2-7; D gene: TRBD1; CDR3 DNA: TGTGCCAGCAGCCACACAGGGGACGAGCAGTACTTC; CDR3 protein: CASSHTGDEQYF
V gene: TRBV5-1; clone size: .; J gene: TRBJ1-2; D gene: TRBD1; CDR3 DNA: TGCGCCAGCAGCTTCGAACAGGGGTTCTATGGCTACACCTTC; CDR3 protein: CASSFEQGFYGYTF
V gene: TRBV6-1; clone size: .; J gene: TRBJ2-7; D gene: TRBD1; CDR3 DNA: TGTGCCAGCAGTGTAGGGGGACAGGGACTATACGAGCAGTACTTC; CDR3 protein: CASSVGGQGLYEQYF
V gene: TRBV5-4; clone size: .; J gene: TRBJ2-2; D gene: TRBD1; CDR3 DNA: TGTGCCAGCAGCTTGGCCGGGACAGACACCGGGGAGCTGTTTTTT; CDR3 protein: CASSLAGTDTGELFF
V gene: TRBV27; clone size: .; J gene: TRBJ1-2; D gene: .; CDR3 DNA: TGTGCCAGCAGTTCTTCCTCTACTCGGGGCTACACCTTC; CDR3 protein: CASSSSSTRGYTF
V gene: TRBV4-1; clone size: few; J gene: TRBJ2-5; D gene: TRBD1; CDR3 DNA: TGCGCCAGCAGCCAAGTTAGGACAGGGCTACAAGAGACCCAGTACTTC; CDR3 protein: CASSQVRTGLQETQYF
V gene: TRBV29-1; clone size: once; J gene: TRBJ1-2; D gene: .; CDR3 DNA: TGCAGCGTTGGCGGCCTTTGGGGTGCTAAAGGGACGATTAACTATGGCTACACCTTC; CDR3 protein: CSVGGLWGAKGTINYGYTF
V gene: TRBV4-2; clone size: .; J gene: TRBJ2-3; D gene: TRBD1; CDR3 DNA: TGTGCCAGCAGCCAACAGACAGGGGGCGCAGATACGCAGTATTTT; CDR3 protein: CASSQQTGGADTQYF
V gene: TRBV6-2/TRBV6-3; clone size: many; J gene: TRBJ2-1; D gene: .; CDR3 DNA: TGTGCCAGCAGTTACCAGGTCAGGGAGCAGTTCTTC; CDR3 protein: CASSYQVREQFF
V gene: TRBV29-1; clone size: many; J gene: TRBJ2-3; D gene: .; CDR3 DNA: TGCAGCGTTGTTCGGGGGTTTCCGCAGTATTTT; CDR3 protein: CSVVRGFPQYF
V gene: TRBV24-1; clone size: once; J gene: TRBJ2-5; D gene: TRBD2; CDR3 DNA: TGTGCCACCAGTGATTTAGCGGGGACGGGCAATGAGCAGTACTTC; CDR3 protein: CATSDLAGTGNEQYF
V gene: TRBV5-1; clone size: .; J gene: TRBJ2-7; D gene: TRBD1; CDR3 DNA: TGCGCCAGCAGCTTGTGGGCCCAAACCGGGACAGACTTACACGAGCAGTACTTC; CDR3 protein: CASSLWAQTGTDLHEQYF
V gene: TRBV2; clone size: few; J gene: TRBJ2-5; D gene: TRBD1; CDR3 DNA: TGTGCCAGCGGAGCCATACGACAGGGGAACGCAGAGACCCAGTACTTC; CDR3 protein: CASGAIRQGNAETQYF